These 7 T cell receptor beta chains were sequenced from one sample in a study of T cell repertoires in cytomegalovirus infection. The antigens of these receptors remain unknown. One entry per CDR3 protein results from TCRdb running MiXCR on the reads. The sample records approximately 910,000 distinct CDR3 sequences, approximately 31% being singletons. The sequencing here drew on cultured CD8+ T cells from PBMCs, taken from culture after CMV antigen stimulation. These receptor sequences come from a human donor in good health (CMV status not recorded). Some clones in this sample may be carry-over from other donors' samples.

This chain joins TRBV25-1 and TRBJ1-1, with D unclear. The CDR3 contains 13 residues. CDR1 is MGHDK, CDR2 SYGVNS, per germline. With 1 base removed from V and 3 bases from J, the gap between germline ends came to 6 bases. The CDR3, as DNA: TGTGCCAGCAGTGAATTATTACACACTGAAGCTTTCTTT. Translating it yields CASSELLHTEAFF.

The CDR3 is CASSDRGCGQPQHF. The CDR3 DNA is TGTGCCAGCAGTGATCGGGGCTGTGGTCAGCCCCAGCATTTT. The chain links TRBV25-1 to TRBJ1-5; the D gene is possibly TRBD1 (5 bases). In germline, CDR1 is MGHDK, CDR2 SYGVNS. The CDR3 is 14 amino acids. Between the trimmed V and J ends, which lost 3 bases and 6 bases, there was a span of 12 bases.

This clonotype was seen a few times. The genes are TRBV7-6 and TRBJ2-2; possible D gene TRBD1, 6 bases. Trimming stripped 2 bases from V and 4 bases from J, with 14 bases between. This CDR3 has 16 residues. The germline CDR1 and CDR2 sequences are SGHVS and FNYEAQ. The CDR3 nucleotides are TGTGCCAGCAGCTTAAATGGGGGCGAAATCACCGGGGAGCTGTTTTTT. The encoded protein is CASSLNGGEITGELFF.

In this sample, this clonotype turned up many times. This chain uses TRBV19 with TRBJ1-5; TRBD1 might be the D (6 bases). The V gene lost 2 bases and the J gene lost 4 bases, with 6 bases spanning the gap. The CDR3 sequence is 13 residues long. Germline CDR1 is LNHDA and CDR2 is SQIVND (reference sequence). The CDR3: CASSITGNQPQHF. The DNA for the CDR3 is TGTGCCAGTAGTATAACAGGGAATCAGCCCCAGCATTTT. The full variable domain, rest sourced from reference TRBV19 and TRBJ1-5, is DGGITQSPKYLFRKEGQNVTLSCEQNLNHDAMYWYRQDPGQGLRLIYYSQIVNDFQKGDIAEGYSVSREKKESFPLTVTSAQKNPTAFYLCASSITGNQPQHFGDGTRLSIL.

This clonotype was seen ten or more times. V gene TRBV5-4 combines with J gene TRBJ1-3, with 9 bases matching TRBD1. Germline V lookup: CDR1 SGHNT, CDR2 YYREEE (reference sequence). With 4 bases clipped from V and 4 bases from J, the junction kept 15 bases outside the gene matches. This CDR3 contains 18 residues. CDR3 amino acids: CASSLKQGAVISGNTIYF. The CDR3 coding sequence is TGTGCCAGCAGCCTCAAACAGGGGGCTGTAATTTCCGGAAACACCATATATTTT.

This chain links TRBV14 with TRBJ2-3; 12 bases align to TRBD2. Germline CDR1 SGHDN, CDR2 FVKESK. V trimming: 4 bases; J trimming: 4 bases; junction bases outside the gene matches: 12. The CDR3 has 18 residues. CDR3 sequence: CASSPRRLAGGKADTQYF. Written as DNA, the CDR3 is TGTGCCAGCAGCCCTCGTCGGCTAGCGGGGGGGAAGGCAGATACGCAGTATTTT.

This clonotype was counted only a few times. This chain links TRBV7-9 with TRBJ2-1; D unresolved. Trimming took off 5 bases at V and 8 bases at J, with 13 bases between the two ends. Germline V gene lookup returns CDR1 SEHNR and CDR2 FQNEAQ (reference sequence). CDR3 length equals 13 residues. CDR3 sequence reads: CASSLGYIDEQFF. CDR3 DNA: TGTGCCAGCAGCCTAGGATATATCGATGAGCAGTTCTTC.